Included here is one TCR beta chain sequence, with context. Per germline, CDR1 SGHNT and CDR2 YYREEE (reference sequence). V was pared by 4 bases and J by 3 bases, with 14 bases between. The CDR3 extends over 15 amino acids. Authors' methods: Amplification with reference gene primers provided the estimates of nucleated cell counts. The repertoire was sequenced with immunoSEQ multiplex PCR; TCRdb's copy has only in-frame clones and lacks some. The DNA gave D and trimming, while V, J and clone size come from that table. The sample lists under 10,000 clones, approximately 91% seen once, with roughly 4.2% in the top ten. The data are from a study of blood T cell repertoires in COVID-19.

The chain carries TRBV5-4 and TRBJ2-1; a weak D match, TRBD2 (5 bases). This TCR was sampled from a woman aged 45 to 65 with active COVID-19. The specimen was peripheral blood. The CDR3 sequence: CASSPPERIYNEQFF. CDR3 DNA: TGTGCCAGCAGCCCCCCAGAGCGGATCTACAATGAGCAGTTCTTC.